The rows below give T cell receptor beta chains drawn from one sample of a study of tumor and adjacent non-tumor tissue in lung cancer. MiXCR was run by TCRdb on the multiplex PCR reads, yielding one entry per CDR3 protein. The data contain 90,000 to 110,000 distinct CDR3 sequences, around 80% of them singletons. The sequenced sample consisted of lung tumor tissue. Receptors were obtained from a woman in her fifties or sixties with non-small cell lung cancer. Both conserved end residues are part of each CDR3. D genes are given only for firm matches. Not all rows give a size; the values are once, few, many and, for expanded clones, a class.

>TRBV11-2|NA|NA|TRBJ2-7
TGTGCCAGCAGCTTATCCACCGGGTCAGTCGAACAGTACTTC
CASSLSTGSVEQYF
>TRBV20-1|NA|TRBD2|TRBJ2-1
TGCAGAGCTGGCGGCGGGGGGGCAGGATCCTACAATGAGCAGTTCTTC
CRAGGGGAGSYNEQFF
>TRBV6-6|NA|NA|TRBJ2-7
TGTGCCAGCAGTACGCAACAGGACTATGAGCAGTACTTC
CASSTQQDYEQYF
>TRBV20-1|many|NA|TRBJ2-5
TGCAGTGCTAGAGGGTTGATGCGAGAGACCCAGTACTTC
CSARGLMRETQYF
>TRBV11-2|NA|NA|TRBJ2-7
TGTGCCAGCAGCTTAGTTAGCCCCGAGAACAAGCAGTACTTC
CASSLVSPENKQYF
>TRBV4-1|few|NA|TRBJ2-7
TGCGCCAGCAACCAAGATAGATCAGACGAGCAGTATTTC
CASNQDRSDEQYF
>TRBV6-1|many|NA|TRBJ2-7
TGTGCCAGCAGTGAATGGGCCCGTATAAAATACGAGCAGTACTTC
CASSEWARIKYEQYF
>TRBV6-5|many|NA|TRBJ2-5
TGTGCCAGCCGAGGGGAAGTCCCTAGAGAGACCCAGTACTTC
CASRGEVPRETQYF
>TRBV6-1|NA|NA|TRBJ1-1
TGTGTCAGCAGTCAAACCCAGAGAACTGAAGCTTCCTTT
CVSSQTQRTEASF
>TRBV13|medium-sized|NA|TRBJ2-3
TGTGCCAGCACTCGGGGACGCACAGATACGCAGTATTTT
CASTRGRTDTQYF
>TRBV11-2|NA|NA|TRBJ1-5
TGTGCCAGCAGCTTTGAGTATAATCAGCCCCGGCATTTT
CASSFEYNQPRHF
>TRBV28|NA|TRBD1|TRBJ2-7
TGTGCAGGCAGCTCCCCGGGACAGGGTTCCTACGAGCAGTACTTC
CAGSSPGQGSYEQYF
>TRBV12-3/TRBV12-4|many|TRBD1|TRBJ2-2
TGTGCCTGCAAGGGGGCCCCAGGCGTTGAGAACACCGGGGAGCTGTTTTTT
CACKGAPGVENTGELFF
>TRBV6-2/TRBV6-3|NA|NA|TRBJ2-6
TGTGCCAGCAGTCACCTGGTTGGGGCCAACGTCCTGACTTTC
CASSHLVGANVLTF
>TRBV28|NA|TRBD1|TRBJ1-1
TGTGTCAGCAGTTTGACCCAGGACAGGGTAGCTTTCTTT
CVSSLTQDRVAFF
>TRBV6-9|once|TRBD2|TRBJ2-5
TGTGCCAGCAGGGACACTAGCGGGGGTTACCAAGAGACCCAGTACTTC
CASRDTSGGYQETQYF
>TRBV25-1|NA|NA|TRBJ2-1
TGTGCCAGCAGTTTACCTACCCTAGGGAATGAGCAGTTCTTC
CASSLPTLGNEQFF
>TRBV20-1|NA|NA|TRBJ1-3
TGCAGTGCTAGTGAGGGTTGGGCAAACACCATATATTTT
CSASEGWANTIYF
>TRBV20-1|NA|NA|TRBJ2-1
TGCGGTGCTTCGCCACTAGCTAATAAGCAGTTCTTC
CGASPLANKQFF
>TRBV20-1|NA|NA|TRBJ1-1
TGCAGTGCTAGTGAACAGTTTGTGGAAGCTTTCTTT
CSASEQFVEAFF
>TRBV12-3/TRBV12-4|NA|NA|TRBJ1-1
TGTGTCAGCAGTCGAGGAGCAGACCTGGGAACTGAAGCTTTCTTT
CVSSRGADLGTEAFF
>TRBV6-5|NA|NA|TRBJ2-3
TGTGGCAGCAGTTACGGAGATGAGGGCACAGATACGCAGTATTTT
CGSSYGDEGTDTQYF
>TRBV28|NA|NA|TRBJ1-1
TGTGCCAGCAGCCCGCCGCCGCAGGGAAAGGCTGAAGCTTTCTTT
CASSPPPQGKAEAFF
>TRBV12-3/TRBV12-4|NA|NA|TRBJ1-2
TGTGCCAGCAGCTGTACAGTGTTCTCTGGCTGTACCTTC
CASSCTVFSGCTF
>TRBV7-9|NA|NA|TRBJ1-1
TGTGTCAGCAGTTCTATCATGAACATTGAAGCTTTCTTT
CVSSSIMNIEAFF
>TRBV5-6|once|NA|TRBJ1-5
TGTGCCAGCAGCCTAATGGGCTGGGAAGCACAGCCCCAGCATTTT
CASSLMGWEAQPQHF
>TRBV4-3|once|TRBD1|TRBJ1-1
TGCGCCAGCAGCCAAGAATTAAGTAGCGGACAGGATTCCGAAGCTTTCTTT
CASSQELSSGQDSEAFF
>TRBV5-6|many|NA|TRBJ2-7
TGTGCCAGCAGCTTGGAGTCAGGCGGTACCTACGAGCAGTACTTC
CASSLESGGTYEQYF
>TRBV6-1|NA|NA|TRBJ2-7
TGTGCCAGCAGTGACGGTGGGCCCTACGAGCAGTACTTC
CASSDGGPYEQYF
>TRBV7-2|NA|NA|TRBJ1-2
TGTGCCAGCAGCCGTCGGTCAACGGGTCGAATTGACTATGGCTACACCTTC
CASSRRSTGRIDYGYTF
>TRBV11-2|NA|NA|TRBJ1-2
TGTGCCAGCAGCAGGAAGGGGAGGGACGGCTACACCTTC
CASSRKGRDGYTF
>TRBV5-6|NA|NA|TRBJ1-1
TGTGCCAGCAGCCCGCAGGGGCCTGGGGCTTTCTTT
CASSPQGPGAFF
>TRBV11-2|NA|NA|TRBJ2-3
TGTGCCAGCAGCATAACAGATTCCCAATATTTT
CASSITDSQYF
>TRBV11-2|NA|NA|TRBJ2-7
TGTGCCAGCAGCTTAACCTTCGGGGAGGTCATCGAGCAGTACTTC
CASSLTFGEVIEQYF
>TRBV11-1|NA|TRBD2|TRBJ2-6
TGTGCCAGCAGCCCTTTCCGCGGGGGGGTCAACGTCCTGACTTTC
CASSPFRGGVNVLTF
>TRBV4-2|NA|TRBD1|TRBJ2-3
TGTGGCAGCAGCGCCGGACAGGAGCGGCGCACATATACACAGTATTTT
CGSSAGQERRTYTQYF
>TRBV6-5|NA|NA|TRBJ1-5
TGTGCCAGCAGGGCCGATTGGGGCAGTAGTATTCAGCCCCAGCATTTT
CASRADWGSSIQPQHF
>TRBV5-6|NA|TRBD1|TRBJ2-1
TGTGCCAGCAGCTTGTGGGACAGGGAAGCCAATGAGCTGTTCTTC
CASSLWDREANELFF
>TRBV6-2/TRBV6-3|few|NA|TRBJ2-1
TGTGCCAGCAACAAGACAGAAACCCAATCTAATGAGCAGTTCTTC
CASNKTETQSNEQFF
>TRBV20-1|once|NA|TRBJ1-2
TGCAGTGATAGAGAACGGGCGGGACATAGGAAAGTAGAAGGCTATGGCTACACCTTC
CSDRERAGHRKVEGYGYTF